This entry concerns a single T cell receptor (beta chain). These data are taken from a study of blood T cell repertoires in COVID-19. At the level of the study: From the United States, Italy and Spain came samples of acute and convalescent COVID-19. Sample material is recorded as cDNA or gDNA derived from T cells, B-cell-depleted T cells, or PBMCs.

Germline V gives CDR1 SGHTA, CDR2 FQGNSA. With 5 bases clipped from V and 6 bases from J, the junction kept 5 bases outside the gene matches. The CDR3 extends over 14 amino acids. Original processing methods: Amplification of reference gene primers was used by the study to estimate nucleated cell counts. Clones were read by immunoSEQ multiplex PCR, and TCRdb kept only the in-frame ones, dropping some. V, J and clone size derive from that table, while D and trimming were established from the DNA sequence. The sample includes some 130,000 clones, 65% to 90% of them seen just once. The source of this sequence is a man older than 75 with acute or convalescent COVID-19. Sequencing input: peripheral blood. The chain combines TRBV7-2 with TRBJ1-5, with 9 positions matching TRBD1. This CDR3 reads CASSGTGKFQPQHF. CDR3 nucleotides: TGTGCCAGCAGCGGGACAGGGAAGTTTCAGCCCCAGCATTTT.